This T cell receptor beta chain stems from a study of T cell responses to AZD1222 COVID-19 vaccine. V was cut by 0 bases and J by 7 bases, with 9 bases left in between. Germline CDR1 is MNHEY and CDR2 is SVGEGT. The CDR3 consists of 13 residues. Assay: immunoSEQ multiplex PCR; the TCRdb copy retains only in-frame clones and omits some. The data show roughly 160,000 clones, roughly nine tenths seen once. This receptor was obtained from an adult in good health. The chain couples TRBV6-2 or TRBV6-3 to TRBJ1-2; D not resolved. The sample consisted of peripheral blood, taken on day 0 of AZD1222 vaccination. The CDR3 reads CASSYSAVLGYTF. In DNA form, the CDR3 reads TGTGCCAGCAGTTACTCCGCGGTTCTTGGCTACACCTTC.